This TCR beta chain was identified in a study of radiation and T cells in renal cell carcinoma (dated by TCRdb to the early 2020s). General notes on the study: In total, approximately 53 samples, comprising some 25 tumors and 27 peripheral blood samples, were subjected to TCR beta sequencing. Across all 53 samples, several million unique CDR3 nucleotide sequences encoding some 2.6 million unique CDR3 amino acid sequences were identified. Study-wide conclusions, independent of this receptor: With a single-armed trial design, the study had no way to address how radiation dose or scheduling affects the TCR repertoire. Only small tumor regions of approximately 1 g were available, so intratumoral heterogeneity was not captured. TCR clonality was higher in irradiated tumors than in controls, as the top 100 clonotypes made up an average of roughly 54% of the repertoire in irradiated tumors compared with roughly 43% in nephrectomy-only tumors. Irradiated tumors contained more dominant CDR3 motifs, and these motifs occupied a larger share of the repertoire than in control tumors.

Trimming takes 0 bases from V and 1 base from J, and the germline ends sit 12 bases apart. CDR1 is given as GTSNPN and CDR2 as SVGIG, both from the germline V gene (reference sequence). From the cysteine through the phenylalanine, the CDR3 covers 15 amino acids. Only the CDR3 DNA is retained, 45 bases long and in frame from the first base. Following the manufacturer's recommendations, the immunoSEQ kit was used to generate TCR beta libraries from genomic DNA. To prepare libraries, a first multiplex PCR with proprietary primers was run, followed by a second PCR that added unique barcodes, and a bead cleanup was done after each round. A kit-provided positive control reaction and a negative control reaction were included in every sample batch. The final libraries were assessed on an Agilent 4200 TapeStation D1000 ScreenTape, pooled by volume, and quantified by qPCR. Sequencing was performed on an Illumina NextSeq500 using a MidOutput 150-cycle cartridge, with 156 Read1 cycles, 15 Index1 cycles, and the kit custom primers. The pooled library was loaded at 0.8 to 1 pM, and roughly 20% PhiX control was spiked in. Regarding the original processing steps: The vendor-processed data were analyzed in R, and a clonotype was defined as all T cells that share the same CDR3 nucleotide sequence. For clone abundance analyses, frequencies were normalized to the 10,000 most abundant clones in each sample. Before analysis, public T cell clones were removed, and these numbered fewer than six per sample on average. Dominant motif analysis used ImmunoMap with the PAM10 matrix, gap penalty 30 and homology threshold 0.3; motifs with cumulative frequency at least 0.01 counted as dominant. TCRdb provides this immuneACCESS table in a form limited to in-frame rearrangements. Some clones are lacking; in checked studies, under half of them reflect an unresolved V gene, and why the rest are absent is not known. V and J calls and clone size are those listed in that table; D and trimming were worked out from the DNA. The sample table holds roughly 21,000 clones, of which approximately 54% were seen once. The ten largest clones capture roughly 21% of the sample.

The time point label, as the study defines it: tumor resected at nephrectomy. The meaning of the sample's treatment or condition label: treatment-naive control, cytoreductive nephrectomy. Control tumors were obtained from treatment-naive renal cell carcinoma patients in whom cytoreductive nephrectomy was performed without prior radiation. All patients had renal cell carcinoma with clear cell pathology. The control tumors sequenced for TCR were resected between the early 2010s and the mid-2010s from more than 9 males and several females whose median age was roughly 57 years (range about 35 to 90). The tumors were dissociated mechanically, digested with collagenase/hyaluronidase at 37 degrees C, processed in gentleMACS C tubes, and kept in liquid nitrogen. The QIAamp DNA Blood Mini Kit (Qiagen) was used to prepare genomic DNA for TCR sequencing. The analyses included only samples that passed all quality control checks.

On this clone itself: Its recognized antigen is unknown. There are no base qualities to consult, and no much larger clone falls within one base.

Material: tumor tissue, obtained from a patient whose treatment was nephrectomy without radiotherapy. The sequence was obtained from a human donor with renal cell carcinoma. The chain is made from TRBV30 and TRBJ1-1; no D segment can be confidently identified. The nucleotide sequence reads as follows: TGTGCCTGGAGTGTACGTAACAGACCGAACACTGAAGCTTTCTTT. Its amino acids are CAWSVRNRPNTEAFF.